This T cell receptor beta chain was documented in a study of T cell responses to AZD1222 COVID-19 vaccine. Notes on the study in general: Clonal diversity was possibly underestimated, and the donors were mostly white British, with more females.

Details on this clone: Its antigen is unidentified.

Libraries were prepared by immunoSEQ multiplex PCR; TCRdb keeps only in-frame clonotypes and omits some of them. The sample includes roughly 80,000 clones, over 75% of them seen just once. In germline, CDR1 is MNHEY, CDR2 SVGAGI. The CDR3 is 13 residues long. Trimming removed 6 bases from V and 3 bases from J, with 9 bases in between. The sequencing used peripheral blood, collected on day 0 of MenACWY control vaccination. This sequence joins TRBV6-5 and TRBJ1-3; D call uncertain. This TCR was recovered from an adult in good health. CDR3 loop: CASRPAYGNTIYF. The CDR3 DNA follows: TGTGCCAGCAGGCCAGCTTATGGAAACACCATATATTTT.